This T cell receptor beta chain was recovered during a study of blood T cell repertoires in COVID-19. At the level of the study: Donors in the United States, Italy and Spain gave samples during acute or convalescent COVID-19. PBMCs, B-cell-depleted T cells, or T cells were the source of the cDNA or gDNA that made up the material.

Per the original data handling: Reference gene primers were amplified, and this amplification served to estimate nucleated cell counts. Only in-frame clones appear in the TCRdb table, and some are missing; sequencing was by immunoSEQ multiplex PCR. That table supplies the V and J calls and clone size; D and trimming were determined from the DNA. Of roughly 100,000 clones in the sample, roughly 92% are singletons; the top ten hold more than 1.5%. In the case of this clone: A junction end diverges from the germline sequence, so it may reflect a read error.

The sequence was obtained from a woman in her 50s with COVID-19, enrolled during active disease. Sequenced sample: peripheral blood.

The CDR3 loop reads CASGLDSPSGNTIYF. DNA for the CDR3: TGTGCCAGCGGCTTGGACAGTCCCTCTGGAAACACCATATATTTT. V and J are TRBV7-9 and TRBJ1-3, with D possibly TRBD1 on 6 matching bases. CDR3 length: 15 residues. Germline loops: CDR1 SEHNR, CDR2 FQNEAQ (reference sequence).